This T cell receptor beta chain was sequenced for a study of regulatory T cells in long-lasting Graves disease. Regarding the study as a whole: Persistent disease was characterized by preferential usage of TRBV28, TRBJ1-2 and TRBJ2-5.

iRepertoire HTBI primers and Arm-PCR of CDR3 regions built TCR beta libraries. MiXCR was run by TCRdb on the multiplex PCR reads, yielding one entry per CDR3 protein. The sample lists roughly 560,000 distinct CDR3 sequences; about 16% were seen once. The CDR3 runs to 14 residues. With V trimmed by 6 bases and J by 7 bases, 11 bases remained unmatched. As to time point: newly diagnosed GD, antithyroid drugs for less than 3 months. PBMCs were the source of the RNA used for TCR sequencing. The table lists this clonotype with many counts. As yet, its antigen is unknown. The same specimen was also included in a second study, on T cells in Graves' hyperthyroidism and ophthalmopathy.

This clonotype was obtained from a woman aged 35-65 years with Graves disease. This material consisted of peripheral blood mononuclear cells (PBMCs), taken at new diagnosis, from a patient treated with antithyroid drugs. The chain employs TRBV12-3 or TRBV12-4 and TRBJ2-5, with 7 positions matching TRBD1. This CDR3 reads CASSRGQPGGTQYF. Here the CDR3 DNA reads TGTGCCAGCAGCAGGGGACAGCCTGGTGGGACCCAGTACTTC.